The 18 T cell receptor beta chains given below trace back to one sample, sequenced in a study of blood T cell repertoires in COVID-19. TCRdb keeps only in-frame clones here, not all; method: immunoSEQ multiplex PCR. Among around 150,000 clones listed, 60% to 85% were seen once. What was sequenced was peripheral blood. These receptors were collected from a man in his 60s with acute or convalescent COVID-19.

The chain recombines TRBV4-1 with TRBJ1-4; D may be TRBD1 (6 bases). Germline CDR1 is MGHRA and CDR2 is YSYEKL. Between the trimmed V and J ends, which lost 3 bases and 4 bases, there was a span of 24 bases. This CDR3 contains 19 residues. CDR3 nucleotide sequence: TGCGCCAGCAGCCAGGCCTACGGACAGAGACAAACCAATAATGAAAAACTGTTTTTT. Protein sequence: CASSQAYGQRQTNNEKLFF.

This clone was recorded only once. The DNA for the CDR3 is TGTGCCAGCAGGTCCGGGACAGGGAAACGACTCGAGCAGTACTTC. Residues: CASRSGTGKRLEQYF. The J gene is TRBJ2-7, the V gene TRBV6-5; TRBD1 matches 9 bases. CDR1 and CDR2 from the germline V gene are MNHEY and SVGAGI. Germline trimming cut 6 bases from V and 6 bases from J; bases unmatched to any gene: 12. This CDR3 has 15 amino acids.

This sequence joins TRBV11-2 and TRBJ2-1, with TRBD1 identical over 8 bases. The CDR3 extends over 15 amino acids. The junction had 7 bases not matched to a gene; V was cut back by 5 bases and J by 4 bases. Germline CDR1 is SGHAT and CDR2 is FQNNGV. CDR3 nucleotide sequence: TGTGCCAGCAGCGGGGGGCAGGGGGCGTACAATGAGCAGTTCTTC. Translation gives CASSGGQGAYNEQFF.

The chain recombines TRBV28 with TRBJ1-5, with D maybe TRBD1 (6 bases). The CDR3 is 15 residues long. Germline V gene data show CDR1 as MDHEN and CDR2 as SYDVKM. V was clipped by 5 bases and J by 2 bases, with 13 bases between them. The CDR3 region is CASSDQGIGNQPQHF. In nucleotides, the CDR3 is TGTGCCAGCAGTGATCAGGGGATAGGCAATCAGCCCCAGCATTTT.

The chain joins TRBV2 to TRBJ2-3; 14 nucleotides match TRBD2. This CDR3 comprises 18 residues. The germline V gene encodes CDR1 SNHLY and CDR2 FYNNEI. V shed 3 bases and J 0 bases; nucleotides not matched to a gene: 5. The CDR3 DNA sequence: TGTGCCAGCAGTGATTCGGGACTAGCGGGGGCCAGCACAGATACGCAGTATTTT. It codes for CASSDSGLAGASTDTQYF.

This rearrangement joins TRBV5-4 to TRBJ1-2; 7 positions agree with TRBD1. Unmatched junction bases numbered 3, after V lost 3 bases and J lost 1 base. The germline V gene has CDR1 SGHNT and CDR2 YYREEE (reference sequence). This CDR3 region has 14 residues. The CDR3: CASSSTGYNYGYTF. The CDR3 DNA reads TGTGCCAGCAGCTCGACAGGGTATAACTATGGCTACACCTTC.

The rearrangement joins TRBV10-3 to TRBJ2-7, with 8 bases aligning to TRBD1. CDR3 length: 15 residues. After removal of 2 bases from V and 3 bases from J, the junction contained 6 bases not matched to a gene. Germline V gene sequence: CDR1 ENHRY, CDR2 SYGVKD. This chain's CDR3 is CAISEPQGASYEQYF. The CDR3 DNA reads TGTGCCATCAGTGAGCCCCAGGGGGCGAGCTACGAGCAGTACTTC.

The chain couples TRBV10-3 to TRBJ2-5, with 7 bases fitting TRBD1. The V segment lost 3 bases and the J segment 1 base; nucleotides outside the gene matches: 5. Germline V lookup: CDR1 ENHRY, CDR2 SYGVKD. This CDR3 has 15 residues. The CDR3 protein is CAISEYRDSQETQYF. The CDR3 nucleotides read TGTGCCATCAGTGAATACCGGGACAGCCAAGAGACCCAGTACTTC.

The rearrangement joins TRBV28 to TRBJ1-2; no clear D. This CDR3 has 16 amino acids. The germline V gene encodes CDR1 MDHEN and CDR2 SYDVKM. The V end was cut by 6 bases, the J end by 3 bases, with 20 bases between. The CDR3 reads CASRPPGVGSYYGYTF. CDR3 bases: TGTGCCAGCAGACCCCCTGGAGTGGGTAGTTACTATGGCTACACCTTC.

The chain uses TRBV15 and TRBJ2-2, with 12 bases lining up with TRBD2. The CDR3 has 17 amino acids. V lost 1 base to trimming and J lost 5 bases; unmatched junction nucleotides: 5. Germline V gene data show CDR1 as LNHNV and CDR2 as YYDKDF (reference sequence). CDR3 sequence: CATSRALAGGGTGELFF. CDR3 DNA sequence: TGTGCCACCAGCAGAGCACTAGCGGGGGGTGGGACCGGGGAGCTGTTTTTT.

This clone has only one observation. This chain links TRBV5-1 with TRBJ1-2, with 8 bases fitting TRBD1. J lost 1 base, V lost 5 bases, and 7 bases had no gene match. The germline gives CDR1 SGHRS, CDR2 YFSETQ. The CDR3 consists of 15 residues. CDR3 region: CASRETGAYNYGYTF. CDR3 DNA sequence: TGCGCCAGCAGGGAGACAGGGGCCTATAACTATGGCTACACCTTC.

The V and J genes are TRBV7-8 and TRBJ2-5, with TRBD2 matching 9 bases. This CDR3 spans 15 amino acids. The trim removed 1 base at V and 2 bases at J, leaving 2 bases unmatched. Looked up from germline, CDR1 is SGHVS and CDR2 is FQNEAQ. In DNA, the CDR3 is TGTGCCAGCAGCTTAGGTAGCGGGGGTCAAGAGACCCAGTACTTC. Translation: CASSLGSGGQETQYF.

The chain links TRBV5-4 to TRBJ1-2; TRBD1 might be the D (5 bases). V gave up 1 base and J gave up 4 bases, with 17 bases separating them. Germline V CDR1 and CDR2: SGHNT, YYREEE (reference sequence). CDR3 size: 16 residues. CDR3 sequence: CASSLISAGYGYGYTF. In DNA, the CDR3 is TGTGCCAGCAGCTTGATTTCCGCAGGGTATGGCTATGGCTACACCTTC. The whole variable domain, filled in from reference TRBV5-4 and TRBJ1-2, reads ETGVTQSPTHLIKTRGQQVTLRCSSQSGHNTVSWYQQALGQGPQFIFQYYREEENGRGNFPPRFSGLQFPNYSSELNVNALELDDSALYLCASSLISAGYGYGYTFGSGTRLTVV.

V is TRBV7-2 and J is TRBJ1-5; D is unresolved. CDR3 size: 13 residues. Germline V CDR1 and CDR2: SGHTA, FQGNSA. V lost 5 bases and J lost 5, with 10 bases in between. The CDR3 nucleotides read TGTGCCAGCAGCCTTAGGAGGGATCAGCCCCAGCATTTT. This translates into CASSLRRDQPQHF.

Many counts were recorded for this clone. This sequence joins TRBV27 and TRBJ1-2; 8 bases align to TRBD1. Germline V gene data show CDR1 as MNHEY and CDR2 as SMNVEV (reference sequence). The CDR3 sequence is 15 residues long. V trimming: 1 base; J trimming: 4 bases; junction bases outside the gene matches: 5. CDR3: CASSLLGQGIYGYTF. The CDR3 bases are TGTGCCAGCAGTTTATTAGGACAGGGTATCTATGGCTACACCTTC.

The V and J genes are TRBV4-1 and TRBJ2-7; 10 bases are shared with TRBD1. V dropped 4 bases and J dropped 1; count of bases not matched to a gene: 1. Germline V CDR1 and CDR2: MGHRA, YSYEKL. The CDR3 loop spans 14 amino acids. CDR3 DNA sequence: TGCGCCAGCAGCCGGGGACAGGGGTCCTACGAGCAGTACTTC. It codes for CASSRGQGSYEQYF.

Concerning this clone: The identical CDR3 is also encoded by other nucleotide sequences in the sample. The V gene is TRBV4-1, the J gene TRBJ2-1; 13 nucleotides match TRBD2. V gave up 6 bases and J gave up 0 bases; unmatched junction bases: 8. CDR1 and CDR2 (germline): MGHRA, YSYEKL. This CDR3 has 18 amino acids. The CDR3 DNA reads as TGCGCCAGCAGTGGACTAGCGGGGGTCAAAAGCTCCTACAATGAGCAGTTCTTC. The encoded protein is CASSGLAGVKSSYNEQFF.

The rearrangement joins TRBV30 to TRBJ1-1; D is possibly TRBD1 (6 bases). CDR3 length equals 13 residues. Per the germline V gene, CDR1 is GTSNPN and CDR2 is SVGIG (reference sequence). Trimming pared 5 bases from V and 5 bases from J, leaving 15 bases between. CDR3 bases: TGTGCCTGGGCCCGGGCAGGGGTGACTGAAGCTTTCTTT. It specifies CAWARAGVTEAFF.